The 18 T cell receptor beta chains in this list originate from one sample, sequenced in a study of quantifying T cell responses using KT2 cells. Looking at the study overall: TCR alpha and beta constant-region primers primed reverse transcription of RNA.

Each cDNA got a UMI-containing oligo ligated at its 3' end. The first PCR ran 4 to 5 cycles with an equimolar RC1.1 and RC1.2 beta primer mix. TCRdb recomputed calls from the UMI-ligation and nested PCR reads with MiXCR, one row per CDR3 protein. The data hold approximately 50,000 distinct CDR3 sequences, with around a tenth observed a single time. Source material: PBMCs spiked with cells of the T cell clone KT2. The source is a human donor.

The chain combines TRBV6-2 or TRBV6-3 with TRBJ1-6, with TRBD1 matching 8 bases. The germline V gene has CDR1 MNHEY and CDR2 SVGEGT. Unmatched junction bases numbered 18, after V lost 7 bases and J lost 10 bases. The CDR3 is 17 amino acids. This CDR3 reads CASNLALYRGFVSPLHF. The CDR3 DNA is TGTGCCAGCAACTTAGCGCTTTACAGGGGGTTTGTGTCACCCCTCCACTTT.

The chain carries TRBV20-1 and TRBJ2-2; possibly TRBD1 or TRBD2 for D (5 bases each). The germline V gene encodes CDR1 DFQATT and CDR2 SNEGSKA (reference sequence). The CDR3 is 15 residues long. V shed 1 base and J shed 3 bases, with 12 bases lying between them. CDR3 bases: TGCAGTGCTAGAGTTCGGGGCTCGGACACCGGGGAGCTGTTTTTT. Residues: CSARVRGSDTGELFF.

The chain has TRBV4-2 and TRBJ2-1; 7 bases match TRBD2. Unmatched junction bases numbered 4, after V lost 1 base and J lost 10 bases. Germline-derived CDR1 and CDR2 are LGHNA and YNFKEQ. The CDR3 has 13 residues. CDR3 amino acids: CASSQVGREEQFF. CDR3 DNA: TGTGCCAGCAGCCAAGTCGGGCGGGAGGAGCAGTTCTTC.

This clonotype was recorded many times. The CDR3 spells CASSFGQGSTGELFF. The CDR3 nucleotides read TGTGCCAGCAGCTTCGGACAGGGAAGCACCGGGGAGCTGTTTTTT. V gene TRBV7-2 combines with J gene TRBJ2-2; TRBD1 aligns across 8 bases. CDR3 length: 15 residues. The V gene's germline CDR1 is SGHTA and CDR2 FQGNSA. With V trimmed by 3 bases and J by 4 bases, 4 bases remained unmatched. Combining the CDR3 with reference TRBV7-2 and TRBJ2-2 gives the whole variable domain GAGVSQSPSNKVTEKGKDVELRCDPISGHTALYWYRQSLGQGLEFLIYFQGNSAPDKSGLPSDRFSAERTGGSVSTLTIQRTQQEDSAVYLCASSFGQGSTGELFFGEGSRLTVL.

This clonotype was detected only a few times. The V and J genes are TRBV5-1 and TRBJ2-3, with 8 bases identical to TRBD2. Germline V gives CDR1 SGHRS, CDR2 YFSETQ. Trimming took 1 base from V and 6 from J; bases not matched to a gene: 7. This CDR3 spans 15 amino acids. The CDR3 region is CASSLTSGAEDTQYF. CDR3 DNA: TGCGCCAGCAGCTTGACTAGCGGAGCAGAGGATACGCAGTATTTT.

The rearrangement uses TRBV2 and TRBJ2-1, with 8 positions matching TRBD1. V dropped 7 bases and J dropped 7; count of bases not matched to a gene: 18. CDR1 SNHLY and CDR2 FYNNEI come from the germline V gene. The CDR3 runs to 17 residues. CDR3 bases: TGTGCCAGCATTGTGTTGAATCCCAAAACAGGGGGAAATGAGCAGTTCTTC. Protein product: CASIVLNPKTGGNEQFF. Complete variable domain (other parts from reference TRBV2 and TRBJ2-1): EPEVTQTPSHQVTQMGQEVILRCVPISNHLYFYWYRQILGQKVEFLVSFYNNEISEKSEIFDDQFSVERPDGSNFTLKIRSTKLEDSAMYFCASIVLNPKTGGNEQFFGPGTRLTVL.

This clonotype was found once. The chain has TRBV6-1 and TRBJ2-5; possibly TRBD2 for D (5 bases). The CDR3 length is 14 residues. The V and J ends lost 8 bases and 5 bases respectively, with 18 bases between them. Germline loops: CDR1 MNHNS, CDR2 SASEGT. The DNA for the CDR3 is TGTGCCAGCCGCCCAAGGGAGTTCTCGGAGACCCAGTACTTC. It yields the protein CASRPREFSETQYF.

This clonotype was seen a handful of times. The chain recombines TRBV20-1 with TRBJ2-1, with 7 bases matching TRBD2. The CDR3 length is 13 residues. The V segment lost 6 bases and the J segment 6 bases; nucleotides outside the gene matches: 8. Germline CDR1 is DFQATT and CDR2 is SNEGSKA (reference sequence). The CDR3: CSASPGEGNEQFF. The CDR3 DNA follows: TGCAGTGCCTCACCGGGGGAGGGCAATGAGCAGTTCTTC.

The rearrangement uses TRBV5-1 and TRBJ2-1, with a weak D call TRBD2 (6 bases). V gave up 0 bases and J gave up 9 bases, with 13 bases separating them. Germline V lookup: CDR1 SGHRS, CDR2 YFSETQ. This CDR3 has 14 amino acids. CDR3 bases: TGCGCCAGCAGCTTGGTTGCTAGCGCGGTTGAGCAGTTCTTC. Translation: CASSLVASAVEQFF.

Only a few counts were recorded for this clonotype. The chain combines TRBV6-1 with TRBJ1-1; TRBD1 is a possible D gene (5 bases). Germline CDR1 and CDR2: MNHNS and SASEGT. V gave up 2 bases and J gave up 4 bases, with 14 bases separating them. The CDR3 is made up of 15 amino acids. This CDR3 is CASSELPTAATEAFF. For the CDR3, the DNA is TGTGCCAGCAGTGAACTACCGACAGCTGCCACTGAAGCTTTCTTT.

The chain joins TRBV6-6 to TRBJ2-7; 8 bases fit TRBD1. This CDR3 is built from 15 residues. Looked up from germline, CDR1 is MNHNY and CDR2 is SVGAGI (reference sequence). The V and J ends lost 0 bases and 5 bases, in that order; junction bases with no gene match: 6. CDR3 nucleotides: TGTGCCAGCAGTTACTCGAAGAACAGGGGGGACGAGCAGTACTTC. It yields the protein CASSYSKNRGDEQYF.

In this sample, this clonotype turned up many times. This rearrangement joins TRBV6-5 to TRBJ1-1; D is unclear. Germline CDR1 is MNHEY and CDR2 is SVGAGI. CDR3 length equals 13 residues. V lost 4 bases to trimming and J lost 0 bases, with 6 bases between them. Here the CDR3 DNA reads TGTGCCAGCAGTTCTACAGTGAACACTGAAGCTTTCTTT. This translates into CASSSTVNTEAFF.

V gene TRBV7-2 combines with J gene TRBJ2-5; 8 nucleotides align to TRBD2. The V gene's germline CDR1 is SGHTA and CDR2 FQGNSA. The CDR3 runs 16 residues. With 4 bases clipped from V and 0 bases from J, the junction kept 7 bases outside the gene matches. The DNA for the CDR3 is TGTGCCAGCAGCTCCCGGGGGGGGGCGAACCAAGAGACCCAGTACTTC. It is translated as CASSSRGGANQETQYF.

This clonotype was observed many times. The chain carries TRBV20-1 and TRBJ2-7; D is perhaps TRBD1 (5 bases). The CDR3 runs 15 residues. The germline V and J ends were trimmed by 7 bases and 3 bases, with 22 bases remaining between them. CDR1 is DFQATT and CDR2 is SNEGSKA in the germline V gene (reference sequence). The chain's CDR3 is CSVPPRAGPGYEQYF. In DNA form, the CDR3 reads TGCAGTGTTCCACCTCGCGCAGGGCCAGGCTACGAGCAGTACTTC.

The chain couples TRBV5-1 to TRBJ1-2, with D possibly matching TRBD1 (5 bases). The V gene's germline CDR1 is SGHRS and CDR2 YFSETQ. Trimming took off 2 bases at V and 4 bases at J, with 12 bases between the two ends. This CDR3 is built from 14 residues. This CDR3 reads CASSFSRVGYGYTF. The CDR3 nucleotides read TGCGCCAGCAGCTTCTCCAGGGTAGGCTATGGCTACACCTTC.

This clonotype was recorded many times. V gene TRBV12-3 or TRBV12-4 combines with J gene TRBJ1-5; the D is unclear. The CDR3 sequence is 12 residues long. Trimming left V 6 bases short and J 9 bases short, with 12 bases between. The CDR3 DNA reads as TGTGCCAGCAGAGGCCCAGCGGGGCCCCAGCATTTT. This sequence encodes CASRGPAGPQHF.

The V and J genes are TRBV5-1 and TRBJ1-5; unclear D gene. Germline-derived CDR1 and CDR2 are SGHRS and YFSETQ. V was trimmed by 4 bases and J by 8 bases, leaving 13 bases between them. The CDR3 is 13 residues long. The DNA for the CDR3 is TGCGCCAGCAGCGCGGGGTGGGGTGAGCCCCAGCATTTT. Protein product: CASSAGWGEPQHF.

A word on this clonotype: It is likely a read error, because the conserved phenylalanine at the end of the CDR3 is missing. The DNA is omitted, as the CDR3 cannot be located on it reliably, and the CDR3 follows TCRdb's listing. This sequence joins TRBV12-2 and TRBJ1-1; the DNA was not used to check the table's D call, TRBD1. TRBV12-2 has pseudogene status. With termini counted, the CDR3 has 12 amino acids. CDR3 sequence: CASRFKTDEAFY.